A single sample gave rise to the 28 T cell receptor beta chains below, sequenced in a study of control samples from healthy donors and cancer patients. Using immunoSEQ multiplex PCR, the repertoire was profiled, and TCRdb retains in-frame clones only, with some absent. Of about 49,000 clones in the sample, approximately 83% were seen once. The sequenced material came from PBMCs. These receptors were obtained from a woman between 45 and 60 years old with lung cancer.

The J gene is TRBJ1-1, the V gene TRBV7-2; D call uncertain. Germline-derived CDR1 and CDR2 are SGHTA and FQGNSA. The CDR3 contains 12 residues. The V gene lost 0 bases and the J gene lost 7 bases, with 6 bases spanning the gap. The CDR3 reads CASSLAWGEAFF. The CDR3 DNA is TGTGCCAGCAGCTTAGCATGGGGTGAAGCTTTCTTT.

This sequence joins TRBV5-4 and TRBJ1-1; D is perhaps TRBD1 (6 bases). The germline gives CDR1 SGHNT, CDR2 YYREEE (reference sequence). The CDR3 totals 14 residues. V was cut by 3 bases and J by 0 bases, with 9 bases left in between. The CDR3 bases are TGTGCCAGCAGCTATGGACAGATGAACACTGAAGCTTTCTTT. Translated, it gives CASSYGQMNTEAFF.

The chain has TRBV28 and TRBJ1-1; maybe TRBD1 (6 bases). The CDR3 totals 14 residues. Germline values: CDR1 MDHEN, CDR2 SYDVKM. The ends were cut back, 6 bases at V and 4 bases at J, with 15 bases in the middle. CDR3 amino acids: CASRVTGGATEAFF. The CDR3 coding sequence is TGTGCCAGCAGGGTCACGGGGGGCGCCACTGAAGCTTTCTTT.

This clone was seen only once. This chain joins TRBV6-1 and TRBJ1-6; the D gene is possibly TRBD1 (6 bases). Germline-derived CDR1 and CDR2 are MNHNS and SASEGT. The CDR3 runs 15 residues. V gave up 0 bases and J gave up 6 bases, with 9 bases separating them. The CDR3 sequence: CASSEAQGGNSPLHF. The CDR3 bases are TGTGCCAGCAGTGAAGCTCAAGGGGGTAATTCACCCCTCCACTTT.

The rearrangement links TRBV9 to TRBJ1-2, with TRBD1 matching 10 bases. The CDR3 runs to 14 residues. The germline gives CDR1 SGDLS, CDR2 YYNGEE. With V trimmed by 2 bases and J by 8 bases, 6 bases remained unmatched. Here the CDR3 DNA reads TGTGCCAGCAGCGTGGGACAGGGGATAGAAGGCTACACCTTC. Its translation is CASSVGQGIEGYTF.

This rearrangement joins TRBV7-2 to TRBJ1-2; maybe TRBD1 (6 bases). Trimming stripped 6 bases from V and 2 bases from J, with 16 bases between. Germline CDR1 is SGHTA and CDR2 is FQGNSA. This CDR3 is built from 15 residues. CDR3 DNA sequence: TGTGCCAGCAGTCCTCAGGGGACGGCAAACTATGGCTACACCTTC. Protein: CASSPQGTANYGYTF.

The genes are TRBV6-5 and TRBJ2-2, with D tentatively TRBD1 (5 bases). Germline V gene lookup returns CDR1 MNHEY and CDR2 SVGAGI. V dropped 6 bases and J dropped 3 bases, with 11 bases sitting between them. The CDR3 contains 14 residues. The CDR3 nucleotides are TGTGCCAGCAGGGGTGGACAACACACCGGGGAGCTGTTTTTT. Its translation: CASRGGQHTGELFF.

The CDR3 protein is CASRHSYSYEQYF. For the CDR3, the DNA is TGTGCCAGCAGGCATTCTTACTCCTACGAGCAGTACTTC. This rearrangement joins TRBV2 to TRBJ2-7; D is ambiguous. CDR1 and CDR2 (germline): SNHLY, FYNNEI. CDR3 length: 13 residues. The V gene lost 6 bases and the J gene lost 0 bases, with 9 bases spanning the gap.

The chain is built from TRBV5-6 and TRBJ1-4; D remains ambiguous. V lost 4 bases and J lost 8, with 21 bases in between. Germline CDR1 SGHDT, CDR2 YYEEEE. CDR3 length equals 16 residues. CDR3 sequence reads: CASSVAARVLGEKLFF. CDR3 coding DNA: TGTGCCAGCAGCGTGGCGGCCAGAGTGTTGGGGGAAAAACTGTTTTTT.

The CDR3 is CATLRERANTGELFF. The CDR3 bases are TGTGCCACCCTTAGGGAGCGGGCGAACACCGGGGAGCTGTTTTTT. The genes are TRBV6-6 and TRBJ2-2, with D perhaps TRBD2 (6 bases). CDR1 is MNHNY and CDR2 is SVGAGI in the germline V gene (reference sequence). The CDR3 covers 15 residues. V lost 10 bases and J lost 0, with 15 bases in between.

This chain's CDR3 is CASSLGGGLVETQYF. The DNA for the CDR3 is TGCGCCAGCAGCTTGGGCGGGGGGCTCGTAGAGACCCAGTACTTC. The chain recombines TRBV5-1 with TRBJ2-5, with TRBD2 matching over 8 bases. The CDR3 sequence is 15 residues long. J gave up 4 bases and V 0 bases, and 5 bases lay outside the gene matches. The V gene's germline CDR1 is SGHRS and CDR2 YFSETQ.

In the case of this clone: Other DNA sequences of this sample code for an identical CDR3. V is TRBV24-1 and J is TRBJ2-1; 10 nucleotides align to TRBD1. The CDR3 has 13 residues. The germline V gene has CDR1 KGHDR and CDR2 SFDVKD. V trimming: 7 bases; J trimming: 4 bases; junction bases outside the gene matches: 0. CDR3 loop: CATRGQGYNEQFF. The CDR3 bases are TGTGCCACCAGGGGACAGGGGTACAATGAGCAGTTCTTC.

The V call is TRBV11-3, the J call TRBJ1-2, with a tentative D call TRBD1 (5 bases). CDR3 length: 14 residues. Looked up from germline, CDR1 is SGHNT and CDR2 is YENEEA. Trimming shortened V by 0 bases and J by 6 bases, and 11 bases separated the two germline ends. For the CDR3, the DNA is TGTGCCAGCAGCTTAGAAGACAGAGCCGATGGCTACACCTTC. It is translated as CASSLEDRADGYTF.

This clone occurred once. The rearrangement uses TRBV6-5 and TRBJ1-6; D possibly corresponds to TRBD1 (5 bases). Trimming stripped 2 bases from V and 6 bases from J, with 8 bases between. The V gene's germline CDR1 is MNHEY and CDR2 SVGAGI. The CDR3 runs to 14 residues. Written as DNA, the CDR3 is TGTGCCAGCAGTTACGGGGGTGGTAATTCACCCCTCCACTTT. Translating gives CASSYGGGNSPLHF.

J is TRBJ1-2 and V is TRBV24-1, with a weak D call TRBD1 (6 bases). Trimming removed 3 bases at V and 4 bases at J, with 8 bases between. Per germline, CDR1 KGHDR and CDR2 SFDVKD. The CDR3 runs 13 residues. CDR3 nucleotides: TGTGCCACCAGTGATCGACAGGCCTATGGCTACACCTTC. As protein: CATSDRQAYGYTF.

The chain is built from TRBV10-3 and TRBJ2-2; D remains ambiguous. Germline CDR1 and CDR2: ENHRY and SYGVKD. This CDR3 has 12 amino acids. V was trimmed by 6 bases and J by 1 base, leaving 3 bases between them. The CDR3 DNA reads TGTGCCATCAGCAAGAACACCGGGGAGCTGTTTTTT. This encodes CAISKNTGELFF.

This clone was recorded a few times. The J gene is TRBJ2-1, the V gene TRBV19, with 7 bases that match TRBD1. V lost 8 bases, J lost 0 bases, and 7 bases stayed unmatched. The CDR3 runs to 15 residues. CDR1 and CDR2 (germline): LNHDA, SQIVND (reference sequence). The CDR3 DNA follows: TGTGCCAGTGAACAGGGGAAGGGCTCCTACAATGAGCAGTTCTTC. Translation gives CASEQGKGSYNEQFF.

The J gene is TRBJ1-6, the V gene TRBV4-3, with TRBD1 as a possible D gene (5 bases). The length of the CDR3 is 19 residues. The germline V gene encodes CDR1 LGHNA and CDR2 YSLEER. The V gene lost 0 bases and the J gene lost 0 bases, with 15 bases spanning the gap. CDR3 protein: CASSQEGRGPSSYNSPLHF. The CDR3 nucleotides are TGCGCCAGCAGCCAAGAGGGTAGGGGCCCCAGCTCCTATAATTCACCCCTCCACTTT.

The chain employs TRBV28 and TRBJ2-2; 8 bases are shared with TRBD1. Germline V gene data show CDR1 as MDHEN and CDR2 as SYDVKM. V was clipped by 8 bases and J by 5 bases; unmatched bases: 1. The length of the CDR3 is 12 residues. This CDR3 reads CASRTGTGELFF. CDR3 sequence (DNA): TGTGCCAGCCGGACAGGGACCGGGGAGCTGTTTTTT.

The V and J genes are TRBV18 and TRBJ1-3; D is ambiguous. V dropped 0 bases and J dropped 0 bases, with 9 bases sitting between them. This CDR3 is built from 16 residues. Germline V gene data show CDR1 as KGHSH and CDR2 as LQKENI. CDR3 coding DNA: TGTGCCAGCTCACCACCAGCCGGGGACTCTGGAAACACCATATATTTT. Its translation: CASSPPAGDSGNTIYF.

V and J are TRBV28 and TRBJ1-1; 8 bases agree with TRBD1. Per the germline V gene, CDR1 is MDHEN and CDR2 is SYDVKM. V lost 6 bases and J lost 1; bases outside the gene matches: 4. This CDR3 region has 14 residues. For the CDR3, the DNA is TGTGCCAGCAGCCTCGGACAGGGGAACACTGAAGCTTTCTTT. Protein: CASSLGQGNTEAFF.

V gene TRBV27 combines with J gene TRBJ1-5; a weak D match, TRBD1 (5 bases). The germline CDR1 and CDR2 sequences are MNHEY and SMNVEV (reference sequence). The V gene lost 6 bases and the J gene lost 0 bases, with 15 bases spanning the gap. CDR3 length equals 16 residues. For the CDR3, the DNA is TGTGCCAGCAGCCCATGGGCAGGGACTAGCAATCAGCCCCAGCATTTT. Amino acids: CASSPWAGTSNQPQHF.

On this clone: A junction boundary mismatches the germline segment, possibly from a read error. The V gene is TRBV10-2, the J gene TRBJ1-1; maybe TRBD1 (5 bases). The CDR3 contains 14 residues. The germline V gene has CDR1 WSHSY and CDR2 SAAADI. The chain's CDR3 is CASTWGGLNTEASF. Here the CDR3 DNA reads TGCGCCAGCACGTGGGGGGGTCTGAACACTGAAGCTTCCTTT.

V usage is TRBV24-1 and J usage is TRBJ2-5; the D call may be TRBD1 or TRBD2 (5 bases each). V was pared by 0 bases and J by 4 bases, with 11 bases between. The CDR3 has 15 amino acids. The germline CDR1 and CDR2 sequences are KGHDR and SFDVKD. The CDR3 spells CATSDLQGVTETQYF. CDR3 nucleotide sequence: TGTGCCACCAGTGATTTGCAGGGAGTCACAGAGACCCAGTACTTC.

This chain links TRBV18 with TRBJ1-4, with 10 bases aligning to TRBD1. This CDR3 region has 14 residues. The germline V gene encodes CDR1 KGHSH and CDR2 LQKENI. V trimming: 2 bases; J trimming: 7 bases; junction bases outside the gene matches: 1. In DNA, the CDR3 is TGTGCCAGCTCACCAGGGACAGGGGTTGAAAAACTGTTTTTT. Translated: CASSPGTGVEKLFF.

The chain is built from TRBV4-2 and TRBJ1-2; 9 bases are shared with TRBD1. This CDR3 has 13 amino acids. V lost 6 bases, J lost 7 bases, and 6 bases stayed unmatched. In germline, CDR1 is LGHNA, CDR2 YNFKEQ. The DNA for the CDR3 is TGTGCCAGCAGACCCGGACAGGGGTTTGGCTACACCTTC. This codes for CASRPGQGFGYTF.

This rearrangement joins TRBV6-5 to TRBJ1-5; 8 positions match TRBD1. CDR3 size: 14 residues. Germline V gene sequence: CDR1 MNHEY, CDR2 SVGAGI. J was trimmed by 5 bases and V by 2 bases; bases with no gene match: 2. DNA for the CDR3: TGTGCCAGCAGTTACCGGACAGGGCATCAGCCCCAGCATTTT. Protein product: CASSYRTGHQPQHF.

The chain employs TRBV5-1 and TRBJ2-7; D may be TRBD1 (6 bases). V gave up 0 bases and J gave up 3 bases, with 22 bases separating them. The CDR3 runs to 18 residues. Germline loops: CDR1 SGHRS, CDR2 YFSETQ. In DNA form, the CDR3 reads TGCGCCAGCAGCTTGGACCCCCTTACAGGGCCCTCTTTCTACGAGCAGTACTTC. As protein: CASSLDPLTGPSFYEQYF.